These 26 T cell receptor beta chains originate from one sample sequenced in a study of vaccination effects on CD4 cells after COVID-19. Culture lasted around eleven days before CD4+ T cell isolation. Only in-frame clones appear in the TCRdb table, and some are missing; sequencing was by immunoSEQ multiplex PCR. Here the sample spans roughly 64,000 clones, 72% being singletons. For these TCRs, the target antigens are not known. Sequenced here: CD4+ T cells from PBMCs cultured without peptide, sampled before COVID-19 vaccination. Every receptor here comes from a human donor who had a prior SARS-CoV-2 infection.

The CDR3 DNA follows: TGTGCCATCAGTTCCGGGACAGGGGTGCAGCCCCAGCATTTT. Protein sequence: CAISSGTGVQPQHF. This chain joins TRBV10-3 and TRBJ1-5, with 10 bases fitting TRBD1. This CDR3 has 14 amino acids. V was clipped by 5 bases and J by 7 bases; unmatched bases: 5. CDR1 and CDR2 (germline): ENHRY, SYGVKD.

The chain has TRBV7-2 and TRBJ2-6; D may be TRBD1 (6 bases). Germline V CDR1 and CDR2: SGHTA, FQGNSA. This CDR3 spans 17 amino acids. Between the trimmed V and J ends, which lost 5 bases and 0 bases, there was a span of 14 bases. The CDR3 reads CASSPTLRGSGANVLTF. In DNA form, the CDR3 reads TGTGCCAGCAGCCCTACCCTCAGGGGCTCTGGGGCCAACGTCCTGACTTTC.

The rearrangement uses TRBV6-5 and TRBJ2-7; tentatively, D is TRBD1 (5 bases). CDR1 MNHEY and CDR2 SVGAGI come from the germline V gene. Trimming removed 7 bases from V and 3 bases from J, with 10 bases in between. The CDR3 runs 12 residues. The CDR3 protein is CASTDSFYEQYF. In DNA form, the CDR3 reads TGTGCCAGCACAGACAGCTTCTACGAGCAGTACTTC.

This chain connects TRBV20-1 to TRBJ2-3; D remains unclear. This CDR3 region has 16 residues. With 3 bases removed from V and 2 bases from J, the gap between germline ends came to 18 bases. Germline V lookup: CDR1 DFQATT, CDR2 SNEGSKA (reference sequence). This chain's CDR3 is CSASSLEDPITDTQYF. Here the CDR3 DNA reads TGCAGTGCTAGTTCGTTAGAAGACCCTATCACAGATACGCAGTATTTT.

Here the CDR3 DNA reads TGCGCCAGCAGCCAAGCGCCGGAGGAGTCCTACAATGAGCAGTTCTTC. Protein: CASSQAPEESYNEQFF. The genes are TRBV4-3 and TRBJ2-1; TRBD2 is a possible D gene (5 bases). This CDR3 has 16 amino acids. V was shortened by 1 base and J by 1 base, with 11 bases between the two germline ends. The germline CDR1 and CDR2 sequences are LGHNA and YSLEER.

This chain uses TRBV6-5 with TRBJ1-5, with D hard to call. V lost 6 bases and J 1 base, leaving 13 bases between the germline ends. CDR1 MNHEY and CDR2 SVGAGI come from the germline V gene. The CDR3 totals 15 residues. CDR3 loop: CASSPIPGSNQPQHF. In nucleotides, the CDR3 is TGTGCCAGCAGCCCGATACCGGGCAGCAATCAGCCCCAGCATTTT.

V is TRBV5-6 and J is TRBJ2-1, with D perhaps being TRBD1 or TRBD2 (5 bases each). The CDR3 runs 15 residues. CDR1 is SGHDT and CDR2 is YYEEEE in the germline V gene. Trimming removed 0 bases at V and 10 bases at J, with 17 bases between. CDR3 protein: CASSLGRGDLREQFF. The CDR3 bases are TGTGCCAGCAGCTTGGGGAGAGGGGATCTGCGGGAGCAGTTCTTC.

The J gene is TRBJ1-3, the V gene TRBV19; perhaps TRBD1 as D (5 bases). Germline CDR1 and CDR2: LNHDA and SQIVND (reference sequence). The CDR3 sequence is 13 residues long. Trimming took 5 bases from V and 1 from J, leaving 6 bases between them. In DNA, the CDR3 is TGTGCCAGTAGTGGGGGGTCTGGAAACACCATATATTTT. Protein: CASSGGSGNTIYF.

The V call is TRBV19, the J call TRBJ1-6, with D hard to call. This CDR3 contains 13 residues. Germline V gene sequence: CDR1 LNHDA, CDR2 SQIVND (reference sequence). Trimming removed 4 bases at V and 3 bases at J, with 4 bases between. The CDR3 loop reads CASSTYYNSPLHF. CDR3 nucleotide sequence: TGTGCCAGTAGTACGTACTATAATTCACCCCTCCACTTT. The full variable domain, in which reference TRBV19 and TRBJ1-6 provide the parts outside the CDR3, is DGGITQSPKYLFRKEGQNVTLSCEQNLNHDAMYWYRQDPGQGLRLIYYSQIVNDFQKGDIAEGYSVSREKKESFPLTVTSAQKNPTAFYLCASSTYYNSPLHFGNGTRLTVT.

The CDR3 DNA is TGTGCCAGCAGGGCCGGCTACACCTTC. The encoded protein is CASRAGYTF. This chain joins TRBV21-1 and TRBJ1-2; TRBD1, as called in the table, went unchecked against the DNA. TRBV21-1 is labeled a pseudogene. CDR3 length: 9 amino acids.

This chain connects TRBV19 to TRBJ1-5; D gene uncertain. The CDR3 sequence is 13 residues long. Trimming stripped 4 bases from V and 5 bases from J, with 9 bases between. In germline, CDR1 is LNHDA, CDR2 SQIVND (reference sequence). The CDR3: CASSKGRDQPQHF. CDR3 nucleotide sequence: TGTGCCAGTAGTAAAGGGCGAGATCAGCCCCAGCATTTT.

This clone was observed once. CDR3 residues: CASSLSFAGTEAFF. In nucleotides, the CDR3 is TGTGCCAGCAGTTTGAGCTTTGCGGGCACTGAAGCTTTCTTT. The chain joins TRBV27 to TRBJ1-1; D remains unclear. V was cut by 3 bases and J by 4 bases, with 12 bases left in between. The CDR3 runs 14 residues. Germline V gene data show CDR1 as MNHEY and CDR2 as SMNVEV (reference sequence).

The chain employs TRBV5-1 and TRBJ1-2, with TRBD1 as a possible D gene (5 bases). CDR1 and CDR2 (germline): SGHRS, YFSETQ. The CDR3 spans 14 residues. Trimming shortened V by 0 bases and J by 3 bases, and 9 bases separated the two germline ends. The CDR3 bases are TGCGCCAGCAGCTTGGCGGGACCCCACTATGGCTACACCTTC. Translated, it gives CASSLAGPHYGYTF.

This clone was seen a few times. The chain recombines TRBV28 with TRBJ1-5; 9 nucleotides align to TRBD1. The CDR3 has 17 amino acids. Germline CDR1 and CDR2: MDHEN and SYDVKM. The J segment lost 6 bases and the V segment lost 2 bases, leaving 11 bases of the junction unmatched. CDR3 nucleotide sequence: TGTGCCAGCAGTTTACGTCCGGGACAGGGTTCTCGTCAGCCCCAGCATTTT. Translated, it gives CASSLRPGQGSRQPQHF.

V is TRBV6-5 and J is TRBJ1-1; D is unresolved. V was pared by 2 bases and J by 3 bases, with 10 bases between. The length of the CDR3 is 14 residues. Germline V CDR1 and CDR2: MNHEY, SVGAGI. CDR3 amino acids: CASSYQRFDTEAFF. The CDR3 DNA sequence: TGTGCCAGCAGTTACCAACGGTTTGACACTGAAGCTTTCTTT.

This clone was counted between two and nine times. The V call is TRBV3-1 (or the pseudogene TRBV3-2), the J call TRBJ1-6, with D possibly matching TRBD1 (5 bases). The CDR3 consists of 14 residues. Germline assignment: CDR1 LGHDT and CDR2 YNNKEL (reference sequence). V was trimmed by 3 bases and J by 10 bases, leaving 13 bases between them. CDR3 protein: CASSHQGRESPLHF. DNA for the CDR3: TGTGCCAGCAGCCATCAGGGAAGGGAATCACCCCTCCACTTT.

In DNA form, the CDR3 reads TGTGCCATCAGTGAGTTTCGGGCGTCTGGAAACACCATATATTTT. Translation: CAISEFRASGNTIYF. This chain joins TRBV10-3 and TRBJ1-3; no reliable D call. The CDR3 runs to 15 residues. Between the trimmed V and J ends, which lost 1 base and 1 base, there was a span of 8 bases. Germline-derived CDR1 and CDR2 are ENHRY and SYGVKD.

The chain joins TRBV27 to TRBJ1-1; D remains unclear. V was cut by 7 bases and J by 0 bases, with 18 bases left in between. Per germline, CDR1 MNHEY and CDR2 SMNVEV (reference sequence). The CDR3 covers 16 residues. Here the CDR3 DNA reads TGTGCCAGCAAGTTATTAGTGGGCCTACTGAACACTGAAGCTTTCTTT. Its translation is CASKLLVGLLNTEAFF.

This clone showed up just a few times. The genes are TRBV6-1 and TRBJ1-5; TRBD1 agrees at 8 bases. V shed 4 bases and J 6 bases; nucleotides not matched to a gene: 17. Germline V gene data show CDR1 as MNHNS and CDR2 as SASEGT. CDR3 size: 18 residues. CDR3 DNA: TGTGCCAGCAGTGCCGACGCTTTCGACAGGGGAGTAGGTCAGCCCCAGCATTTT. Translating it yields CASSADAFDRGVGQPQHF.

The chain carries TRBV3-1 (or the pseudogene TRBV3-2) and TRBJ2-1; TRBD2 matches 7 bases. This CDR3 has 21 residues. Germline-derived CDR1 and CDR2 are LGHDT and YNNKEL (reference sequence). V shed 7 bases and J 3 bases; nucleotides not matched to a gene: 27. The chain's CDR3 is CASTQRLGGSAPIRGYNEQFF. Here the CDR3 DNA reads TGTGCCAGCACACAACGCCTGGGCGGGAGCGCACCGATCAGAGGCTACAATGAGCAGTTCTTC.

V and J are TRBV7-2 and TRBJ2-4; D not resolved. The germline V and J ends were trimmed by 5 bases and 6 bases, with 14 bases remaining between them. The CDR3 is made up of 14 amino acids. The germline V gene has CDR1 SGHTA and CDR2 FQGNSA. CDR3 nucleotides: TGTGCCAGCAGCCATCGTAGATGGGGAAACATTCAGTACTTC. Its translation is CASSHRRWGNIQYF.

The chain is built from TRBV5-6 and TRBJ1-2, with D unclear. This CDR3 is built from 14 residues. In germline, CDR1 is SGHDT, CDR2 YYEEEE. The V and J ends lost 0 bases and 7 bases respectively, with 13 bases between them. The DNA for the CDR3 is TGTGCCAGCAGCTTGGGGTGGGTTTCGACTGGCTACACCTTC. It specifies CASSLGWVSTGYTF.

The rearrangement uses TRBV4-1 and TRBJ1-4; D remains ambiguous. The germline gives CDR1 MGHRA, CDR2 YSYEKL. The CDR3 contains 14 residues. Trimming pared 2 bases from V and 5 bases from J, leaving 9 bases between. CDR3 nucleotides: TGCGCCAGCAGCCAACGGGGAGTGAATGAAAAACTGTTTTTT. This sequence encodes CASSQRGVNEKLFF.

V gene TRBV2 combines with J gene TRBJ1-2; no reliable D call. The germline CDR1 and CDR2 sequences are SNHLY and FYNNEI. This CDR3 has 13 residues. The V gene lost 5 bases and the J gene lost 1 base, with 8 bases spanning the gap. The CDR3 loop reads CASSYEVNYGYTF. As DNA, the CDR3 is TGTGCCAGCAGTTATGAAGTTAACTATGGCTACACCTTC.

This clone occurred a few times. The V and J genes are TRBV4-2 and TRBJ1-6, with D possibly being TRBD1 (6 bases). Germline-derived CDR1 and CDR2 are LGHNA and YNFKEQ. The CDR3 runs to 16 residues. Trimming shortened V by 1 base and J by 5 bases, and 12 bases separated the two germline ends. The CDR3 coding sequence is TGTGCCAGCAGCCAAGGTCCAGGGGCGGATAATTCACCCCTCCACTTT. Translating it yields CASSQGPGADNSPLHF.

In its sample, this clone was seen a few times. The V call is TRBV6-6, the J call TRBJ2-3; 10 bases are shared with TRBD2. J was trimmed by 3 bases and V by 5 bases; bases with no gene match: 11. This CDR3 has 17 amino acids. Germline lookup yields CDR1 MNHNY and CDR2 SVGAGI (reference sequence). DNA of the CDR3: TGTGCCAGCAGTCGGTTCTATAGCGGGGGGAGGACAGATACGCAGTATTTT. Its translation: CASSRFYSGGRTDTQYF.